This T cell receptor (beta chain) emerged from a study of Ad26.COV2.S vaccination and SARS-CoV-2 variants. The germline V gene has CDR1 MNHEY and CDR2 SVGAGI. The length of the CDR3 is 14 residues. The J segment lost 3 bases and the V segment lost 8 bases, leaving 9 bases of the junction unmatched. The treatment: around 19 received Ad26.COV2.S at low or high dose, single or two shots; roughly five received placebo; per-sample allocation not given. Day 63 after the first vaccine or placebo injection was the time point for sampling. Whoever gave the sample was an adult aged 18-55 years in Boston. Study conclusions and caveats: Responses of T cells in total may have been underestimated by the TCR breadth and depth analyses.

Regarding this clone: Its antigen is not known.

Clones were sequenced by immunoSEQ multiplex PCR, and TCRdb holds only the in-frame ones, with some missing. The table has around 300,000 clones, approximately 87% seen once. The sequence was collected from a person between 18 and 65 years old who received the Ad26.COV2.S COVID-19 vaccine or a placebo. The chain recombines TRBV6-5 with TRBJ1-1; 7 nucleotides line up with TRBD1. The source was peripheral blood, collected in a trial of Ad26.COV2.S vaccine versus placebo. The CDR3 protein is CASYVQGRDTEAFF. CDR3 in DNA: TGTGCCAGCTATGTACAGGGGAGGGACACTGAAGCTTTCTTT.